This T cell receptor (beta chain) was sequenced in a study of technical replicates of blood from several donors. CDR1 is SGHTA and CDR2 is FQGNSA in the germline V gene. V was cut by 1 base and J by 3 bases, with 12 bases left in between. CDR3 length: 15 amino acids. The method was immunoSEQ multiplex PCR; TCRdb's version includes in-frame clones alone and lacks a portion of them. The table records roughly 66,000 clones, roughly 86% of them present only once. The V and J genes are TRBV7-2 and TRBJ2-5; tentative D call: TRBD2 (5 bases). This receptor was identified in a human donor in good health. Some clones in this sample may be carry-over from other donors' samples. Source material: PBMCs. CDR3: CASSLGQSGKETQYF. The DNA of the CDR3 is TGTGCCAGCAGCTTAGGCCAAAGCGGAAAAGAGACCCAGTACTTC.